These T cell receptor beta chains were read from a single sample in a study of T-cell memory formation after mild COVID-19. TCRdb re-analysed the 5' RACE reads in MiXCR, keeping a single row per CDR3 protein. The table shows about 140,000 distinct CDR3 sequences, with 13% to 15% occurring only once. The specimen was PBMCs or a T cell subset sorted from them (not recorded which). Receptors were obtained from an adult woman who had mild COVID-19 (a few samples of this study predate the infection). Cell type and time point are not known. Both conserved end residues are part of each CDR3. The order of the fields is clone size, D gene, CDR3 length, V gene, J gene, CDR3 protein, CDR3 DNA. The D gene is left open where the match is weak. Expanded clones are given a class, and other clones once, few, many or no size at all.

size: few
D: .
length: 14
V: TRBV5-4
J: TRBJ2-2
CDR3: CASRHSRNTGELFF
DNA: TGTGCCAGTCGCCACAGTCGTAACACCGGGGAGCTGTTTTTT

size: .
D: TRBD1
length: 14
V: TRBV27
J: TRBJ1-1
CDR3: CASRVTGGNTEAFF
DNA: TGTGCCAGCAGAGTCACAGGGGGCAACACTGAAGCTTTCTTT

size: few
D: TRBD1
length: 16
V: TRBV6-5
J: TRBJ1-4
CDR3: CASSYAQGEPGEKLFF
DNA: TGTGCCAGCAGTTACGCCCAGGGGGAACCAGGTGAAAAACTGTTTTTT

size: .
D: .
length: 13
V: TRBV9
J: TRBJ1-1
CDR3: CASSWAGSAEAFF
DNA: TGTGCCAGCAGCTGGGCGGGCAGCGCTGAAGCTTTCTTT

size: .
D: .
length: 13
V: TRBV7-9
J: TRBJ1-2
CDR3: CASSLPTSYGYTF
DNA: TGTGCCAGCAGCTTACCGACCTCCTATGGCTACACCTTC

size: .
D: .
length: 12
V: TRBV6-4
J: TRBJ2-1
CDR3: CASSDGENEQFF
DNA: TGTGCCAGCAGTGACGGGGAGAATGAGCAGTTCTTC

size: .
D: TRBD1
length: 16
V: TRBV27
J: TRBJ1-2
CDR3: CASSSGQGLANYGYTF
DNA: TGTGCCAGCAGTTCCGGACAGGGGTTGGCCAACTATGGCTACACCTTC

size: many
D: .
length: 13
V: TRBV15
J: TRBJ2-7
CDR3: CATSRSLGYEQYF
DNA: TGTGCCACCAGCAGATCATTGGGCTACGAGCAGTACTTC

size: few
D: .
length: 14
V: TRBV20-1
J: TRBJ1-1
CDR3: CSARETGTGTEAFF
DNA: TGCAGTGCTAGAGAAACAGGGACTGGCACTGAAGCTTTCTTT

size: .
D: .
length: 14
V: TRBV24-1
J: TRBJ1-5
CDR3: CATSGRQINQPQHF
DNA: TGTGCCACCAGCGGCCGACAGATCAATCAGCCCCAGCATTTT

size: many
D: .
length: 11
V: TRBV5-1
J: TRBJ2-3
CDR3: CASLGIDTQYF
DNA: TGCGCCAGTCTCGGGATTGATACGCAGTATTTT

size: few
D: .
length: 15
V: TRBV7-6
J: TRBJ2-1
CDR3: CASSYEGTGYNEQFF
DNA: TGTGCCAGCAGCTACGAGGGGACTGGATACAATGAGCAGTTCTTC

size: .
D: TRBD1
length: 16
V: TRBV2
J: TRBJ1-6
CDR3: CASSEAGTGSVSPLHF
DNA: TGTGCCAGCAGTGAAGCGGGGACAGGGTCGGTCTCACCCCTCCACTTT

size: .
D: .
length: 13
V: TRBV5-1
J: TRBJ2-1
CDR3: CASSLNSPNEQFF
DNA: TGCGCCAGCAGCTTGAACTCCCCCAATGAGCAGTTCTTC

size: .
D: TRBD2
length: 18
V: TRBV11-3
J: TRBJ2-1
CDR3: CASSLVTSGISSYNEQFF
DNA: TGTGCCAGCAGCTTAGTCACTAGCGGTATTAGCTCCTACAATGAGCAGTTCTTC

size: .
D: .
length: 16
V: TRBV5-5
J: TRBJ2-2
CDR3: CASSLVAVPNTGELFF
DNA: TGTGCCAGCAGCTTGGTGGCGGTCCCGAACACCGGGGAGCTGTTTTTT

size: many
D: .
length: 15
V: TRBV6-4
J: TRBJ2-3
CDR3: CASSEGSGGRGTQYF
DNA: TGTGCCAGCAGTGAAGGGTCAGGTGGACGCGGTACGCAGTATTTT

size: .
D: .
length: 11
V: TRBV7-2
J: TRBJ1-2
CDR3: CASREDYGYTF
DNA: TGTGCCAGTCGGGAGGACTATGGCTACACCTTC

size: .
D: .
length: 11
V: TRBV18
J: TRBJ2-5
CDR3: CASSPEETQYF
DNA: TGTGCCAGCTCACCAGAGGAGACCCAGTACTTC

size: few
D: .
length: 14
V: TRBV4-1
J: TRBJ1-1
CDR3: CASSQGSLNTEAFF
DNA: TGCGCCAGCAGCCAAGGGTCTTTGAACACTGAAGCTTTCTTT

size: few
D: .
length: 13
V: TRBV7-9
J: TRBJ1-2
CDR3: CASSYTGGYGYTF
DNA: TGTGCCAGCAGTTATACAGGAGGCTATGGCTACACCTTC

size: .
D: TRBD1
length: 16
V: TRBV3-1
J: TRBJ2-1
CDR3: CASSQDRGTGDWEQFF
DNA: TGTGCCAGCAGCCAAGATCGAGGGACAGGGGACTGGGAGCAGTTCTTC

size: .
D: .
length: 14
V: TRBV20-1
J: TRBJ2-1
CDR3: CSARDSGAYNEQFF
DNA: TGCAGTGCTAGAGATAGCGGAGCCTACAATGAGCAGTTCTTC

size: .
D: TRBD1
length: 14
V: TRBV5-1
J: TRBJ1-6
CDR3: CASSSDRGNSPLHF
DNA: TGCGCCAGCAGCTCAGACAGGGGGAATTCACCCCTCCACTTT

size: few
D: .
length: 10
V: TRBV29-1
J: TRBJ1-1
CDR3: CSVETREAFF
DNA: TGCAGCGTTGAAACCAGGGAAGCTTTCTTT

size: .
D: TRBD1
length: 15
V: TRBV6-2/TRBV6-3
J: TRBJ2-7
CDR3: CASSRSGQGAYEQYF
DNA: TGTGCCAGCAGTCGCTCGGGACAGGGCGCCTACGAGCAGTACTTC

size: few
D: .
length: 13
V: TRBV9
J: TRBJ2-7
CDR3: CASSVGGDYEQYF
DNA: TGTGCCAGCAGCGTAGGAGGGGACTACGAGCAGTACTTC

size: many
D: .
length: 13
V: TRBV6-4
J: TRBJ2-2
CDR3: CASSAMNTGELFF
DNA: TGTGCCAGCAGTGCCATGAACACCGGGGAGCTGTTTTTT

size: .
D: .
length: 17
V: TRBV7-7
J: TRBJ2-1
CDR3: CASSLVPWAGGYNEQFF
DNA: TGTGCCAGCAGCTTAGTTCCTTGGGCTGGCGGATACAATGAGCAGTTCTTC

size: .
D: TRBD2
length: 16
V: TRBV7-9
J: TRBJ2-1
CDR3: CASSTLAVSSYNEQFF
DNA: TGTGCCAGCAGCACACTAGCGGTGAGCTCCTACAATGAGCAGTTCTTC

size: .
D: .
length: 16
V: TRBV6-5
J: TRBJ2-7
CDR3: CASSYSIPAESYEQYF
DNA: TGTGCCAGCAGTTACTCGATTCCAGCAGAATCCTACGAGCAGTACTTC

size: few
D: TRBD2
length: 17
V: TRBV7-2
J: TRBJ2-1
CDR3: CASSLAMTSGFNNEQFF
DNA: TGTGCCAGCAGCTTAGCTATGACTAGCGGGTTCAACAATGAGCAGTTCTTC

size: few
D: .
length: 11
V: TRBV5-1
J: TRBJ2-7
CDR3: CASRGVHEQYF
DNA: TGCGCCAGCAGAGGGGTCCACGAGCAGTACTTC

size: few
D: .
length: 15
V: TRBV15
J: TRBJ2-1
CDR3: CATSRDGGSYNEQFF
DNA: TGTGCCACCAGCAGAGATGGTGGGAGCTACAATGAGCAGTTCTTC

size: .
D: TRBD1
length: 17
V: TRBV5-4
J: TRBJ2-7
CDR3: CASSPSPETGSDYEQYF
DNA: TGTGCCAGCAGCCCAAGTCCTGAGACAGGGTCGGACTACGAGCAGTACTTC

size: few
D: .
length: 15
V: TRBV7-8
J: TRBJ2-3
CDR3: CASSWPSEGTDTQYF
DNA: TGTGCCAGCAGCTGGCCGAGCGAGGGGACAGATACGCAGTATTTT

size: few
D: .
length: 15
V: TRBV7-3
J: TRBJ2-1
CDR3: CASSPSWSSYNEQFF
DNA: TGTGCCAGCAGCCCGTCGTGGAGCTCCTACAATGAGCAGTTCTTC

size: .
D: .
length: 11
V: TRBV6-5
J: TRBJ2-3
CDR3: CARQGTDTQYF
DNA: TGTGCCAGGCAGGGGACAGATACGCAGTATTTT

size: .
D: .
length: 13
V: TRBV7-6
J: TRBJ1-1
CDR3: CASSLGRGAEAFF
DNA: TGTGCCAGCAGCTTAGGCAGGGGCGCTGAAGCTTTCTTT

size: few
D: TRBD1
length: 14
V: TRBV7-9
J: TRBJ2-7
CDR3: CASSSPGQYYEQYF
DNA: TGTGCCAGCAGCTCGCCGGGACAGTACTACGAGCAGTACTTC

size: few
D: .
length: 11
V: TRBV20-1
J: TRBJ2-7
CDR3: CSAVWGYEQYF
DNA: TGCAGTGCAGTATGGGGCTACGAGCAGTACTTC